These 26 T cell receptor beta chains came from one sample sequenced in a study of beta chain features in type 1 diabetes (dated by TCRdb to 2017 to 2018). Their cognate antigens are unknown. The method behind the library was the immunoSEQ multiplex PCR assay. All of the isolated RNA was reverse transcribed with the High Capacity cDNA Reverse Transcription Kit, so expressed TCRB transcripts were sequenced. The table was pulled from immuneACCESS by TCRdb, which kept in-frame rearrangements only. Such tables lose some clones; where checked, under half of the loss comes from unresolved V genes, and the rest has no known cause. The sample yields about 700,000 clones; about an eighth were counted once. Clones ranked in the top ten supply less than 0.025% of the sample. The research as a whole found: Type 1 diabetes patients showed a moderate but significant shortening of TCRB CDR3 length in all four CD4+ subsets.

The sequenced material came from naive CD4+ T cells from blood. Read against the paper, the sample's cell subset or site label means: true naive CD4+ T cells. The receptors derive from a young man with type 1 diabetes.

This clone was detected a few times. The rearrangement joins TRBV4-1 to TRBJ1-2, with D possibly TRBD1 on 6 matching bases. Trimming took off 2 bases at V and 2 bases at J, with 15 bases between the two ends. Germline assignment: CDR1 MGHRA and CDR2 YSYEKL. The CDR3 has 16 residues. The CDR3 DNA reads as TGCGCCAGCAGCCAACAGCGGACAGATTTCAACTATGGCTACACCTTC. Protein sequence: CASSQQRTDFNYGYTF.

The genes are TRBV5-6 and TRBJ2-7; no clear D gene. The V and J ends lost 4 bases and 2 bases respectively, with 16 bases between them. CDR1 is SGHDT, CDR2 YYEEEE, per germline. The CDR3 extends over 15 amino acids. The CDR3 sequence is CASSESTKSTYEQYF. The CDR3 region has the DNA TGTGCCAGCAGCGAATCGACGAAATCTACCTACGAGCAGTACTTC.

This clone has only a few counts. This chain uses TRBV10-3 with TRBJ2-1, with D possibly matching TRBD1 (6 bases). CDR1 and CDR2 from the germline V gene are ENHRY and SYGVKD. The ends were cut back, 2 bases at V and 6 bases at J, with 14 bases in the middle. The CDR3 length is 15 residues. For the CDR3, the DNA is TGTGCCATCAGTGAGGGCCTGGGGGCAGGCAATGAGCAGTTCTTC. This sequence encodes CAISEGLGAGNEQFF.

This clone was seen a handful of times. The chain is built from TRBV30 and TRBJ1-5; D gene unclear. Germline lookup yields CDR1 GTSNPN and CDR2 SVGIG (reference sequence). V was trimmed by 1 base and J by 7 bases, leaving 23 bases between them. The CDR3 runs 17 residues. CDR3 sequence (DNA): TGTGCCTGGAGTGGTTCTCGGTCCTGGCCGCCGGAGCAGCCCCAGCATTTT. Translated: CAWSGSRSWPPEQPQHF. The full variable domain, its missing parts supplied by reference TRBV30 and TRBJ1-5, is SQTIHQWPATLVQPVGSPLSLECTVEGTSNPNLYWYRQAAGRGLQLLFYSVGIGQISSEVPQNLSASRPQDRQFILSSKKLLLSDSGFYLCAWSGSRSWPPEQPQHFGDGTRLSIL.

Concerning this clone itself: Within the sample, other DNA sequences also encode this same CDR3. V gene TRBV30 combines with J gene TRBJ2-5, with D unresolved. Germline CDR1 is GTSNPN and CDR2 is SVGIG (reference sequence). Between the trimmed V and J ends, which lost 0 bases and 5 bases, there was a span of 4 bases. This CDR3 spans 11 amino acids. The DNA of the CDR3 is TGTGCCTGGAGTGTTTCCGAGACCCAGTACTTC. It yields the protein CAWSVSETQYF.

DNA of the CDR3: TGTGCCAGCAGTTACACCCGGGACAGGGGTCAGCCCCAGCATTTT. Translation gives CASSYTRDRGQPQHF. V usage is TRBV6-5 and J usage is TRBJ1-5; 10 bases are shared with TRBD1. The V gene's germline CDR1 is MNHEY and CDR2 SVGAGI. V lost 2 bases to trimming and J lost 6 bases; unmatched junction nucleotides: 4. CDR3 length equals 15 residues.

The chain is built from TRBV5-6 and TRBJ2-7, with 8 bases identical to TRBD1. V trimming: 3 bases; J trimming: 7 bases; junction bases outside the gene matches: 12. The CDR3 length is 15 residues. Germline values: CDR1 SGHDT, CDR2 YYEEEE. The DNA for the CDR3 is TGTGCCAGCAGCTCCCTTGGACAGGGCGGCGGTGAGCAGTACTTC. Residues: CASSSLGQGGGEQYF.

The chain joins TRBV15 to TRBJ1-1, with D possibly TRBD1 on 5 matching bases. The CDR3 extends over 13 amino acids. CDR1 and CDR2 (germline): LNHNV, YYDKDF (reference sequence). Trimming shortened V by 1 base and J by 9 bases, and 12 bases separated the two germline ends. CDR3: CATSRGGGEKAFF. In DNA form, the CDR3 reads TGTGCCACCAGCAGAGGCGGAGGGGAGAAAGCTTTCTTT. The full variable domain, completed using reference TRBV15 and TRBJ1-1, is DAMVIQNPRYQVTQFGKPVTLSCSQTLNHNVMYWYQQKSSQAPKLLFHYYDKDFNNEADTPDNFQSRRPNTSFCFLDIRSPGLGDTAMYLCATSRGGGEKAFFGQGTRLTVV.

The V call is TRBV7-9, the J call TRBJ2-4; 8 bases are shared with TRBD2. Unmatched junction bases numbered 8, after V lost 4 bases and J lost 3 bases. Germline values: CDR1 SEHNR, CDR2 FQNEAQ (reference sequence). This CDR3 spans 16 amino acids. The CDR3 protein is CASSSRRGDDKNIQYF. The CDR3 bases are TGTGCCAGCAGCTCTAGGCGGGGGGACGACAAAAACATTCAGTACTTC.

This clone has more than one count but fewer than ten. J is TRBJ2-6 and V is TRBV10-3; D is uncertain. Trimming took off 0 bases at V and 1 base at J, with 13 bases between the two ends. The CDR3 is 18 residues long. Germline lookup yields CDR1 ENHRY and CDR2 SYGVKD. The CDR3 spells CAISESLGRMSGANVLTF. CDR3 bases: TGTGCCATCAGTGAGTCGCTCGGACGGATGTCTGGGGCCAACGTCCTGACTTTC.

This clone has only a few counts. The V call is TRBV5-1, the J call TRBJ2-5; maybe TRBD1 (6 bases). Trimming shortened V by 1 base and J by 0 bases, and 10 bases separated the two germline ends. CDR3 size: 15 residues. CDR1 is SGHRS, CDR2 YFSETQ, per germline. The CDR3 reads CASSLNDRYQETQYF. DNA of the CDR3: TGCGCCAGCAGCTTGAACGACAGGTACCAAGAGACCCAGTACTTC.

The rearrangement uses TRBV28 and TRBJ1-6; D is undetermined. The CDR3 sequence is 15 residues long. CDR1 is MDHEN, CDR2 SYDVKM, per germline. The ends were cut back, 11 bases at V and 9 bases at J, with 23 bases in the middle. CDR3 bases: TGTGCCGGCTCGGGAGCCCACAGTGGGAGTTCACCCCTCCACTTT. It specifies CAGSGAHSGSSPLHF.

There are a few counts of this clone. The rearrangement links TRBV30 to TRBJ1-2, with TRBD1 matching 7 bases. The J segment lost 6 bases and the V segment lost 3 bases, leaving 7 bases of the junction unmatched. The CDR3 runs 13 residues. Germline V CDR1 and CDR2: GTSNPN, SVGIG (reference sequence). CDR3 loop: CAWSLQGVDGYTF. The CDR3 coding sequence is TGTGCCTGGAGCTTGCAGGGGGTAGATGGCTACACCTTC.

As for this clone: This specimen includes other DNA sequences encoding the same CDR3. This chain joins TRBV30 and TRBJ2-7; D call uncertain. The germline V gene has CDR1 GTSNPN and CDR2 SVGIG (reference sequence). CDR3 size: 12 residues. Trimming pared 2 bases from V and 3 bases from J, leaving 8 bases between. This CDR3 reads CAWSSTSYEQYF. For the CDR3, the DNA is TGTGCCTGGAGTTCGACCAGCTACGAGCAGTACTTC. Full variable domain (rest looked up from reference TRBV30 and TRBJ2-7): SQTIHQWPATLVQPVGSPLSLECTVEGTSNPNLYWYRQAAGRGLQLLFYSVGIGQISSEVPQNLSASRPQDRQFILSSKKLLLSDSGFYLCAWSSTSYEQYFGPGTRLTVT.

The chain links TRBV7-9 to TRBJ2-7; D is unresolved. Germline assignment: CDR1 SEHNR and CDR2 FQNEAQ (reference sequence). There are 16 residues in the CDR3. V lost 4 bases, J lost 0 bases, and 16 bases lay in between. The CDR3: CASSYGVGYPSYEQYF. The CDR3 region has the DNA TGTGCCAGCAGCTATGGGGTCGGATACCCCTCCTACGAGCAGTACTTC. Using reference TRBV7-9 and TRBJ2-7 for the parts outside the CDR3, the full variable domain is DTGVSQNPRHKITKRGQNVTFRCDPISEHNRLYWYRQTLGQGPEFLTYFQNEAQLEKSRLLSDRFSAERPKGSFSTLEIQRTEQGDSAMYLCASSYGVGYPSYEQYFGPGTRLTVT.

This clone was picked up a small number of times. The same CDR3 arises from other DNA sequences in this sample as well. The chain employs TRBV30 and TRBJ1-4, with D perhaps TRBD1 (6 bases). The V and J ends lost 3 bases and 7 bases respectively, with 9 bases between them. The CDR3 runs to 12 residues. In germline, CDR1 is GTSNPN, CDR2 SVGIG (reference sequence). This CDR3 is CAWSAQGEKLFF. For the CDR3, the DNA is TGTGCCTGGAGCGCACAGGGTGAAAAACTGTTTTTT.

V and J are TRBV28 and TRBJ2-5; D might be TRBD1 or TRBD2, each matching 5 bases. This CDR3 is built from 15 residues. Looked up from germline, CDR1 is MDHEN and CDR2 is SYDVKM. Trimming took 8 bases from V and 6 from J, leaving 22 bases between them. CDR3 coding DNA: TGTGCCAGCCCGCCTAATGGGGGAGTCCTAAAGACCCAGTACTTC. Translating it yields CASPPNGGVLKTQYF.

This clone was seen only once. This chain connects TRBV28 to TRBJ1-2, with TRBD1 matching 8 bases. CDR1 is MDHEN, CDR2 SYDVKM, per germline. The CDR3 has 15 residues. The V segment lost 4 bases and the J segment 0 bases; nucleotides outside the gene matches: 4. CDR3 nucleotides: TGTGCCAGCAGTTCCCCAGGGGGCGCTAACTATGGCTACACCTTC. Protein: CASSSPGGANYGYTF.

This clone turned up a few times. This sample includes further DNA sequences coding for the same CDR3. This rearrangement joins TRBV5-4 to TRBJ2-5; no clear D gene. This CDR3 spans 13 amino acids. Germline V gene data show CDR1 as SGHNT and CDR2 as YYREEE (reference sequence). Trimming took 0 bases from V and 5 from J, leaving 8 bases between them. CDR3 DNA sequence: TGTGCCAGCAGCTTGGACCAACAGGAGACCCAGTACTTC. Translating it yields CASSLDQQETQYF.

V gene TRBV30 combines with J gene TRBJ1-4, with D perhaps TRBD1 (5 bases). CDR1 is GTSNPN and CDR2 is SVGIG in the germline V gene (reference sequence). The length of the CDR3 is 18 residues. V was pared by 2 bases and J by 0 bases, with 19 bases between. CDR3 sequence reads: CAWSSRRTGLSTNEKLFF. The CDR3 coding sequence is TGTGCCTGGAGTTCCCGCCGAACAGGTCTATCAACTAATGAAAAACTGTTTTTT.

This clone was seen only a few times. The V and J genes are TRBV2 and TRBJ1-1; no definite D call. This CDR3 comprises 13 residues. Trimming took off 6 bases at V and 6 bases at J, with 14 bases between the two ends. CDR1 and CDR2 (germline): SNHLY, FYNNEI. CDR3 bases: TGTGCCAGCAGGCGCGGGAATACAGCTGAAGCTTTCTTT. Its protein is CASRRGNTAEAFF.

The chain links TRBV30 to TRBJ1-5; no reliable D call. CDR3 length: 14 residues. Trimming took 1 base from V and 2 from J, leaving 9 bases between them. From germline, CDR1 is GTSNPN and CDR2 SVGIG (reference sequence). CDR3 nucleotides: TGTGCCTGGAGTGGACTTGGGGGCAATCAGCCCCAGCATTTT. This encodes CAWSGLGGNQPQHF.

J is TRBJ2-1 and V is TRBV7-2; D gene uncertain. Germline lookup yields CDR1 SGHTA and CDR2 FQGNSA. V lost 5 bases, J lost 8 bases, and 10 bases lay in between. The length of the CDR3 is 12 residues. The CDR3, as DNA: TGTGCCAGCAGCCAAAGAGGAGATGAGCAGTTCTTC. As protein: CASSQRGDEQFF.

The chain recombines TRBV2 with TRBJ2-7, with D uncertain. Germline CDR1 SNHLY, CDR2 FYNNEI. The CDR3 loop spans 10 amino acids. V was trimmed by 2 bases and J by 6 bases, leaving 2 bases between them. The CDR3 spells CASSESEQYF. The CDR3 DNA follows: TGTGCCAGCAGTGAAAGCGAGCAGTACTTC.

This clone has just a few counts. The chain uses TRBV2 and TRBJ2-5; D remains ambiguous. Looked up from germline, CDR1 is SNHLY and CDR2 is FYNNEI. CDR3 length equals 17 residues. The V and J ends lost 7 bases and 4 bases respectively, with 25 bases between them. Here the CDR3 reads CASNSRAFAQARETQYF. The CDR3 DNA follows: TGTGCCAGCAACTCGCGAGCGTTCGCCCAGGCGAGAGAGACCCAGTACTTC.

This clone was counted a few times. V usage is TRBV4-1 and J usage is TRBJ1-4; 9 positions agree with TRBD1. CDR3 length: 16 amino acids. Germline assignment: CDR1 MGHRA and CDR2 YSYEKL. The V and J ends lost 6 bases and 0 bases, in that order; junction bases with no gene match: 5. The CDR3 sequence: CASSRGTGTTNEKLFF. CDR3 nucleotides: TGCGCCAGCAGTCGAGGGACAGGGACAACTAATGAAAAACTGTTTTTT.